Detailed here is one T cell receptor (beta chain). The target antigen is unknown. This record comes from a study of shared clonotypes between healthy human individuals. Study observations and caveats: The study found about 5% of naive CD4 clonotypes shared across several donors.

Trimming cost V 5 bases and J 0 bases, with 14 bases left between them. CDR1 and CDR2 (germline): SGHTA, FQGNSA. The CDR3 spans 17 residues. The data were produced by immunoSEQ multiplex PCR, yet TCRdb's version contains in-frame clones alone and is incomplete. The sample includes under 850,000 clones, roughly 72% of them seen just once. The TCR comes from a woman between 25 and 40 years old in good health. Specimen: memory CD4+ T cells sorted from blood. Subset specified: CD45RA-negative fraction. The chain carries TRBV7-2 and TRBJ2-6; D may be TRBD1 (5 bases). The CDR3 DNA sequence: TGTGCCAGCAGCACAACAGGCCTCGACTCTGGGGCCAACGTCCTGACTTTC. It codes for CASSTTGLDSGANVLTF.